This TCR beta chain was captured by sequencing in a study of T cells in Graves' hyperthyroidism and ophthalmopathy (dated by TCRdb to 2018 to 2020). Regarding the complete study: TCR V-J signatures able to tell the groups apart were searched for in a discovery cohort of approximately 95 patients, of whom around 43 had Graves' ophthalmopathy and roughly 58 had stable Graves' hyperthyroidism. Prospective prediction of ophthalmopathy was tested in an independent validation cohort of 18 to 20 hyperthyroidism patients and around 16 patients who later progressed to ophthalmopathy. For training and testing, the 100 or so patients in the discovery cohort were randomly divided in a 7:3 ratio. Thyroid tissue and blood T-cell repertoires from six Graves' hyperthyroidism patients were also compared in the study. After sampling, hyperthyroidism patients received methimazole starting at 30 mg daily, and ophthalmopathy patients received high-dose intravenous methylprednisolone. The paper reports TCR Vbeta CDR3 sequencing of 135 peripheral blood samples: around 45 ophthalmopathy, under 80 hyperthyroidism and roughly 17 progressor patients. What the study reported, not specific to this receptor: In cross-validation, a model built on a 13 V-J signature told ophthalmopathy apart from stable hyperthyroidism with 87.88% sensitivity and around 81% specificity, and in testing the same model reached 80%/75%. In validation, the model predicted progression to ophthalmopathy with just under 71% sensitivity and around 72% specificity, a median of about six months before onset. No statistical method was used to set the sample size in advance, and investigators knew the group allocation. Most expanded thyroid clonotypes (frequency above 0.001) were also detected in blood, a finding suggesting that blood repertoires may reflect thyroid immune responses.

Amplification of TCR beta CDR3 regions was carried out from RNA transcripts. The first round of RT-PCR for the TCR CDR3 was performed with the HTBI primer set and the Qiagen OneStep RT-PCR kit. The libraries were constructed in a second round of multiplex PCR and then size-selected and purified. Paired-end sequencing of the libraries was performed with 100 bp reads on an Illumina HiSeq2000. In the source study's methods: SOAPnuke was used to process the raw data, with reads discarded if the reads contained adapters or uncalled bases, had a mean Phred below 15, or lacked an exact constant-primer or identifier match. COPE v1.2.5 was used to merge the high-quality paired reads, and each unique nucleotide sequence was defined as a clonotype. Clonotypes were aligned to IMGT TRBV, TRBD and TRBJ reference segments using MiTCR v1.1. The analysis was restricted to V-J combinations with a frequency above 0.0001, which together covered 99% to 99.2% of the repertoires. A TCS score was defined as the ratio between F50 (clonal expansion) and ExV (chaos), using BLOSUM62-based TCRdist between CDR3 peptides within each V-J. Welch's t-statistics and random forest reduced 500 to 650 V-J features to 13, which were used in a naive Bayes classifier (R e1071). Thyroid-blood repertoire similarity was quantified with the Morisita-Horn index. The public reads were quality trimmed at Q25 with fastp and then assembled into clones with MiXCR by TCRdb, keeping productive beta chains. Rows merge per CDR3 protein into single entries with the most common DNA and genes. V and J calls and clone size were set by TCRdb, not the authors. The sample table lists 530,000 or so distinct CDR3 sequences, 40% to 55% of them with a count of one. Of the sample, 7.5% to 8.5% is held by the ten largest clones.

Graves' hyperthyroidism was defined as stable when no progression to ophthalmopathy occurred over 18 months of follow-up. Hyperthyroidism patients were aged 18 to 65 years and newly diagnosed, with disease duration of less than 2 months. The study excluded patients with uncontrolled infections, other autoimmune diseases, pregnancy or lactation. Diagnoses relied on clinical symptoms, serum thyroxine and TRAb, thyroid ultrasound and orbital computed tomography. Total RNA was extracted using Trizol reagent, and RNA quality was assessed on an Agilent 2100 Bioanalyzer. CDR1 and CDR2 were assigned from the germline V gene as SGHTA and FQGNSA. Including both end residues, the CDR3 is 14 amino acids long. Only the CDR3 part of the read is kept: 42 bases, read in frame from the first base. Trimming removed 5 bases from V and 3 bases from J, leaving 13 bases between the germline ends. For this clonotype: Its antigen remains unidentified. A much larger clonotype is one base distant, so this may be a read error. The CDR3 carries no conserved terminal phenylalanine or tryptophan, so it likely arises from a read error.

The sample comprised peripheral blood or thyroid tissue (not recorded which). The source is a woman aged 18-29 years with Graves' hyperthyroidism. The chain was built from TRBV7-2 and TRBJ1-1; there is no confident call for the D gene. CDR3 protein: CASSPQLDHTEAFL. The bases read TGTGCCAGCAGCCCCCAACTGGATCACACTGAAGCTTTCCTT.